This TCR beta chain derives from a study of control samples from healthy donors and cancer patients. The repertoire was sequenced with immunoSEQ multiplex PCR; TCRdb's copy has only in-frame clones and lacks some. The sample carries fewer than 500,000 clones, around 90% recorded once. Germline V gene data show CDR1 as GTSNPN and CDR2 as SVGIG (reference sequence). This CDR3 region has 15 residues. Germline trimming cut 2 bases from V and 2 bases from J; bases unmatched to any gene: 5. The V call is TRBV30, the J call TRBJ2-7; 11 nucleotides match TRBD1. Sequenced sample: PBMCs. This clonotype was sampled from a man aged 35-49 years with head and neck cancer. The CDR3 reads CAWSPRDRGTYEQYF. The DNA of the CDR3 is TGTGCCTGGAGTCCCCGGGACAGGGGGACCTACGAGCAGTACTTC.